What follows are 2 T cell receptor beta chains derived from one specimen sequenced in a study of OX40 agonist ivuxolimab in advanced cancers. Only in-frame clones appear in the TCRdb table, and some are missing; sequencing was by immunoSEQ multiplex PCR. The table lists about 86,000 clones, around 90% of them singletons. Source: CD4+ or CD8+ T cells sorted from blood, taken in a trial of the OX40 agonist ivuxolimab. The receptors were gathered from an adult with an advanced solid tumor such as melanoma, head and neck, liver or kidney cancer.

V gene TRBV7-8 combines with J gene TRBJ1-1; 10 bases are a match to TRBD1. This CDR3 region has 13 residues. Trimming took 1 base from V and 11 from J; bases not matched to a gene: 4. Germline lookup yields CDR1 SGHVS and CDR2 FQNEAQ. The CDR3 here is CASSLGQGAHAFF. CDR3 coding DNA: TGTGCCAGCAGCTTAGGACAGGGGGCACATGCTTTCTTT.

The chain's CDR3 is CAISSGGNTEAFF. CDR3 nucleotide sequence: TGTGCCATCAGTTCTGGGGGAAACACTGAAGCTTTCTTT. The chain has TRBV10-3 and TRBJ1-1, with a tentative D call TRBD1 (5 bases). Germline values: CDR1 ENHRY, CDR2 SYGVKD. V was cut by 5 bases and J by 2 bases, with 9 bases left in between. The CDR3 length is 13 residues.